The 21 T cell receptor beta chains reported below all come from one sample, sequenced in a study of T cells in Graves' hyperthyroidism and ophthalmopathy. Amplified regions were TCR beta CDR3 sequences from RNA transcripts. HTBI primers were employed in a first-round RT-PCR of the TCR CDR3. From the multiplex PCR reads, TCRdb called clonotypes with MiXCR, one entry per CDR3 protein. The data hold fewer than 400,000 distinct CDR3 sequences, with roughly 13% observed a single time. The specimen was blood. These receptors were taken from a man aged 50-60 years with Graves' ophthalmopathy.

Ten or more counts support this clonotype. The chain links TRBV12-3 or TRBV12-4 to TRBJ2-7; maybe TRBD2 (5 bases). The V and J ends lost 6 bases and 0 bases respectively, with 12 bases between them. This CDR3 comprises 14 residues. CDR3 in amino acids: CASSRGEGSYEQYF. CDR3 nucleotides: TGTGCCAGCAGCCGCGGAGAGGGCTCCTACGAGCAGTACTTC.

This clonotype showed up many times. The rearrangement uses TRBV12-3 or TRBV12-4 and TRBJ2-7; a possible D gene is TRBD1 (5 bases). The CDR3 has 13 residues. Trimming left V 5 bases short and J 6 bases short, with 14 bases between. The CDR3 region is CASSRQSILEQYF. In DNA, the CDR3 is TGTGCCAGCAGTCGACAGAGTATCCTCGAGCAGTACTTC.

In its sample, this clonotype was seen many times. The J gene is TRBJ2-1, the V gene TRBV9, with 10 bases matching TRBD2. Germline CDR1 is SGDLS and CDR2 is YYNGEE. This CDR3 is built from 19 residues. After removal of 4 bases from V and 0 bases from J, the junction contained 13 bases not matched to a gene. The CDR3 region is CASSYRVAGGQSSYNEQFF. CDR3 DNA sequence: TGTGCCAGCAGCTACCGGGTAGCGGGAGGCCAGAGCTCCTACAATGAGCAGTTCTTC.

The gene calls are TRBV4-1 and TRBJ1-4, with D perhaps matching TRBD1 (5 bases). The CDR3 runs to 15 residues. Germline-derived CDR1 and CDR2 are MGHRA and YSYEKL. V was cut by 2 bases and J by 6 bases, with 13 bases left in between. This chain's CDR3 is CASSQTTGLDEKLFF. DNA of the CDR3: TGCGCCAGCAGCCAAACAACGGGACTCGATGAAAAACTGTTTTTT.

The V call is TRBV14, the J call TRBJ2-4; TRBD1 matches 10 bases. Germline V CDR1 and CDR2: SGHDN, FVKESK. This CDR3 is 16 amino acids long. Trimming removed 2 bases from V and 6 bases from J; junction bases left unmatched: 7. CDR3 sequence (DNA): TGTGCCAGCAGCCAATTGACAGGGGGCGCGGGAAACATTCAGTACTTC. Amino acids: CASSQLTGGAGNIQYF.

In this sample, this clonotype turned up many times. The J gene is TRBJ2-7, the V gene TRBV20-1, with a weak D call TRBD2 (5 bases). Germline CDR1 DFQATT, CDR2 SNEGSKA (reference sequence). Trimming took off 1 base at V and 1 base at J, with 14 bases between the two ends. There are 15 residues in the CDR3. This CDR3 is CSARVREIPSYEQYF. DNA for the CDR3: TGCAGTGCTAGAGTACGGGAAATCCCATCCTACGAGCAGTACTTC.

Ten or more counts support this clonotype. V gene TRBV11-1 combines with J gene TRBJ2-1, with 7 bases that match TRBD2. Germline assignment: CDR1 SGHAT and CDR2 FQDESV (reference sequence). Unmatched junction bases numbered 3, after V lost 0 bases and J lost 10 bases. The CDR3 runs to 13 residues. The CDR3 region is CASSLARGTEQFF. CDR3 DNA sequence: TGTGCCAGCAGCTTAGCGCGGGGGACCGAGCAGTTCTTC.

This clonotype was seen a handful of times. V is TRBV19 and J is TRBJ2-5; D uncertain. V shed 5 bases and J shed 4 bases, with 17 bases lying between them. CDR3 length: 15 amino acids. Germline values: CDR1 LNHDA, CDR2 SQIVND (reference sequence). The CDR3 DNA reads as TGTGCCAGTAGTTTAGGTGTTGTGGACGGAGAGACCCAGTACTTC. As protein: CASSLGVVDGETQYF.

This clonotype was seen only a few times. The CDR3 coding sequence is TGTGCCAGCAGCGGGACAGGGACGGGCACTGAAGCTTTCTTT. It codes for CASSGTGTGTEAFF. The chain recombines TRBV9 with TRBJ1-1, with 8 bases that match TRBD1. The ends lost 3 bases at V and 4 bases at J; junction bases unmatched: 5. Per germline, CDR1 SGDLS and CDR2 YYNGEE. There are 14 residues in the CDR3. The entire variable domain, with the rest obtained from reference TRBV9 and TRBJ1-1, is as follows: DSGVTQTPKHLITATGQRVTLRCSPRSGDLSVYWYQQSLDQGLQFLIQYYNGEERAKGNILERFSAQQFPDLHSELNLSSLELGDSALYFCASSGTGTGTEAFFGQGTRLTVV.

This clonotype has just a few counts. V and J are TRBV9 and TRBJ2-1; D ambiguous. The CDR3 has 15 amino acids. The germline CDR1 and CDR2 sequences are SGDLS and YYNGEE. Trimming took off 1 base at V and 7 bases at J, with 15 bases between the two ends. The CDR3 DNA reads as TGTGCCAGCAGCGTAAGACCCACGGTGGGGAATGAGCAGTTCTTC. Translating gives CASSVRPTVGNEQFF. The full variable domain, completed using reference TRBV9 and TRBJ2-1, is DSGVTQTPKHLITATGQRVTLRCSPRSGDLSVYWYQQSLDQGLQFLIQYYNGEERAKGNILERFSAQQFPDLHSELNLSSLELGDSALYFCASSVRPTVGNEQFFGPGTRLTVL.

This clonotype showed up just a few times. V is TRBV10-3 and J is TRBJ1-6; TRBD1 aligns across 9 bases. Germline V gene sequence: CDR1 ENHRY, CDR2 SYGVKD. Germline trimming cut 0 bases from V and 7 bases from J; bases unmatched to any gene: 7. This CDR3 comprises 17 residues. This chain's CDR3 is CAISESLGQGLNSPLHF. In DNA form, the CDR3 reads TGTGCCATCAGTGAGTCGTTAGGACAGGGGTTAAATTCACCCCTCCACTTT.

As for this clonotype: A much bigger clone sits one base away, suggesting this may be a read error. The chain uses TRBV5-1 and TRBJ2-5, with a weak D call TRBD1 (5 bases). CDR3 length: 16 residues. Germline loops: CDR1 SGHRS, CDR2 YFSETQ. The CDR3 DNA reads TGCGCCAGCAGCTTGGAGGGGTCCCGTTACCCCGAGACCCAGCACTTC. It encodes CASSLEGSRYPETQHF.

This clonotype appeared many times. This chain links TRBV20-1 with TRBJ2-1; a possible D gene is TRBD2 (5 bases). Trimming stripped 6 bases from V and 7 bases from J, with 13 bases between. The germline gives CDR1 DFQATT, CDR2 SNEGSKA (reference sequence). This CDR3 is 12 amino acids long. CDR3 loop: CSAGASGNEQFF. CDR3 DNA: TGCAGTGCAGGAGCTTCGGGAAATGAGCAGTTCTTC.

Many counts were recorded for this clonotype. CDR3 bases: TGTGCCACCAGAGCCGGGACTAAGACTTACAATGAGCAGTTCTTC. Translating it yields CATRAGTKTYNEQFF. The V call is TRBV27, the J call TRBJ2-1; TRBD2 matches at 7 bases. Germline CDR1 and CDR2: MNHEY and SMNVEV (reference sequence). The CDR3 runs to 15 residues. V lost 10 bases, J lost 4 bases, and 13 bases stayed unmatched.

V usage is TRBV5-1 and J usage is TRBJ2-7, with 9 bases identical to TRBD1. Looked up from germline, CDR1 is SGHRS and CDR2 is YFSETQ. This CDR3 is 14 amino acids long. Germline trimming cut 7 bases from V and 6 bases from J; bases unmatched to any gene: 11. As DNA, the CDR3 is TGCGCCAGCGATACCGGGACAGGGTTCACCGAGCAGTACTTC. Translation: CASDTGTGFTEQYF.

The V call is TRBV5-6, the J call TRBJ2-1; 9 bases are shared with TRBD1. The V and J ends lost 4 bases and 6 bases, in that order; junction bases with no gene match: 5. The V gene's germline CDR1 is SGHDT and CDR2 YYEEEE. The CDR3 has 14 amino acids. CDR3 residues: CASSPGTGINEQFF. CDR3 nucleotide sequence: TGTGCCAGCAGCCCCGGGACAGGGATCAATGAGCAGTTCTTC. Complete variable domain (other parts from reference TRBV5-6 and TRBJ2-1): DAGVTQSPTHLIKTRGQQVTLRCSPKSGHDTVSWYQQALGQGPQFIFQYYEEEERQRGNFPDRFSGHQFPNYSSELNVNALLLGDSALYLCASSPGTGINEQFFGPGTRLTVL.

CDR3 in amino acids: CASSFGSFSGNTIYF. The CDR3, as DNA: TGTGCCAGCAGCTTTGGGTCGTTCTCTGGAAACACCATATATTTT. This chain connects TRBV7-9 to TRBJ1-3; no reliable D call. Germline V CDR1 and CDR2: SEHNR, FQNEAQ (reference sequence). The V gene lost 3 bases and the J gene lost 0 bases, with 9 bases spanning the gap. This CDR3 contains 15 residues.

This clonotype has ten or more counts. The CDR3 sequence is CSAFIAGGNEQFF. As DNA, the CDR3 is TGCAGTGCTTTTATAGCGGGAGGCAATGAGCAGTTCTTC. The rearrangement uses TRBV20-1 and TRBJ2-1; 10 bases are a match to TRBD2. The J segment lost 6 bases and the V segment lost 5 bases, leaving 4 bases of the junction unmatched. Germline CDR1 reads DFQATT; CDR2 reads SNEGSKA (reference sequence). This CDR3 comprises 13 residues.

This chain joins TRBV4-1 and TRBJ2-7; D may be TRBD2 (5 bases). CDR3 size: 15 residues. The germline CDR1 and CDR2 sequences are MGHRA and YSYEKL. V lost 4 bases to trimming and J lost 0 bases, with 13 bases between them. CDR3 in amino acids: CASSLLTGSSYEQYF. The CDR3 coding sequence is TGCGCCAGCAGCCTGCTAACGGGATCCTCCTACGAGCAGTACTTC.

This clonotype has at least ten counts. The chain couples TRBV6-1 to TRBJ2-1, with a possible D match to TRBD2 (5 bases). Germline V gene sequence: CDR1 MNHNS, CDR2 SASEGT. The CDR3 length is 15 residues. The ends were cut back, 2 bases at V and 2 bases at J, with 10 bases in the middle. The CDR3: CASSESWGAYNEQFF. CDR3 coding DNA: TGTGCCAGCAGTGAAAGCTGGGGAGCCTACAATGAGCAGTTCTTC.

Details on this clonotype: A much larger clone differs from this one at a single base, so this may be a read error. This chain connects TRBV20-1 to TRBJ2-7, with D hard to call. The J call could be wrong; TRBJ2-1 is a better fit for the DNA end. The CDR3 totals 12 residues. Germline V gene data show CDR1 as DFQATT and CDR2 as SNEGSKA (reference sequence). The CDR3 sequence is CSAPRANYEQFF. CDR3 DNA sequence: TGCAGTGCTCCCCGGGCTAACTACGAGCAGTTCTTC.